This entry concerns a single TCR beta chain. This entry belongs to a study of blood T cell repertoires in COVID-19. The protocol was immunoSEQ multiplex PCR, while the TCRdb copy is restricted to in-frame clones and leaves out a portion. The top ten clones hold around 0.3% of a sample with over 600,000 clones, approximately 90% of them seen once. The germline gives CDR1 SGHVS, CDR2 FQNEAQ. Trimming pared 3 bases from V and 8 bases from J, leaving 12 bases between. The CDR3 contains 13 residues. V usage is TRBV7-8 and J usage is TRBJ2-3, with D perhaps matching TRBD2 (7 bases). This receptor was identified in a woman under 30 with acute or convalescent COVID-19. The sequenced sample was peripheral blood. The CDR3 sequence: CASSFGGLGTQYF. The CDR3 DNA follows: TGTGCCAGCAGCTTCGGGGGGCTTGGTACGCAGTATTTT.